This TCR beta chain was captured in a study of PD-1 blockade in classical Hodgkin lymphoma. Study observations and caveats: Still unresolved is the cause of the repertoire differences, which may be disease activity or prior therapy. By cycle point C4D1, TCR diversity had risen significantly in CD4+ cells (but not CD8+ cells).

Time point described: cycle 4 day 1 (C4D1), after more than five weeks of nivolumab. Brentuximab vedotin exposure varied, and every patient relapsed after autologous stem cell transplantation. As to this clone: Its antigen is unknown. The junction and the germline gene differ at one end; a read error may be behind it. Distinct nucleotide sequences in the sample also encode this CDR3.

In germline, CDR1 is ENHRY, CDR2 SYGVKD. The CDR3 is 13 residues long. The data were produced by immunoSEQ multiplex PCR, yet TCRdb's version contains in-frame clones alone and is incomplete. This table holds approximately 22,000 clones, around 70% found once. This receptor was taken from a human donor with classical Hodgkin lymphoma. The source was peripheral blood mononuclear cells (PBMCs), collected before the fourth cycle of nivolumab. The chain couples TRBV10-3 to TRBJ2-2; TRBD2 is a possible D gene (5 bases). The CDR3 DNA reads TGTGCCTCCGGAGAGACTAACACCGGGGAACTGTTTTTT. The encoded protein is CASGETNTGELFF.